One sample yielded the 2 T cell receptor beta chains listed below, sequenced in a study of post-analysis software for immune sequencing data. Study-level results: Among several TRBV segments more frequent in patients than controls were TRBV5-6, TRBV5-1 and TRBV20-1.

Presence of unique molecular identifiers characterized the TCR beta cDNA libraries. TCRdb re-called the PCR reads with MiXCR, one entry per CDR3 protein. The sample lists around 710,000 distinct CDR3 sequences, roughly 46% occurring once. Their antigens are not known. Material for sequencing was blood. Every receptor here comes from a girl aged 5-17 years with multiple sclerosis.

This clonotype was counted between two and nine times. This CDR3 is CSVEGVQALTDTQYF. The DNA for the CDR3 is TGCAGCGTTGAAGGAGTACAGGCACTCACAGATACGCAGTATTTT. The rearrangement links TRBV29-1 to TRBJ2-3, with a tentative D call TRBD1 (5 bases). CDR1 is SQVTM and CDR2 is ANQGSEA in the germline V gene. Trimming left V 1 base short and J 2 bases short, with 13 bases between. The CDR3 loop spans 15 amino acids.

The rearrangement links TRBV7-8 to TRBJ2-2, with D possibly TRBD2 on 6 matching bases. Germline CDR1 is SGHVS and CDR2 is FQNEAQ. The length of the CDR3 is 15 residues. Deletions cut 2 bases from V and 5 bases from J, with 12 bases between. This chain's CDR3 is CASSLFGSGTGELFF. CDR3 nucleotides: TGTGCCAGCAGCTTATTCGGGAGCGGGACCGGGGAGCTGTTTTTT.